By its share, the clone carrying this T cell receptor (beta chain) is medium-sized. The cohort comprised adults aged roughly 18 to 90 years residing in about 25 US areas. In assigning cohorts, the study relied on participant-reported clinical history. The sample belongs to a study of blood T cell repertoires in COVID-19. Study-wide context: Material from acute and convalescent COVID-19 was sourced from the United States, Italy and Spain.

Sequencing used immunoSEQ multiplex PCR; TCRdb keeps in-frame clones, though not all of them. Here the sample spans roughly 130,000 clones, roughly 84% being singletons. Germline values: CDR1 SGHTA, CDR2 FQGTGA. The CDR3 is 16 residues long. V was pared by 6 bases and J by 5 bases, with 13 bases of the junction left unmatched. The receptor was derived from a woman in her 30s who had recovered from COVID-19. V and J are TRBV7-3 and TRBJ2-5; 9 bases are a match to TRBD2. Source material: PBMCs or T cells enriched from blood (not recorded which). CDR3: CASSPIGGRVGETQYF. The CDR3 nucleotides are TGTGCCAGCAGTCCCATTGGCGGGAGGGTCGGGGAGACCCAGTACTTC.